Below, 2 T cell receptor beta chains from the same sample are listed, as sequenced in a study of blood T cell repertoires in COVID-19. Generated by immunoSEQ multiplex PCR, the TCRdb table keeps only in-frame clones and is missing some. The sample gives roughly 100,000 clones, approximately 85% of which show up once; roughly 4.5% is in the top ten. Sequences were obtained from peripheral blood. All receptors come from a man in his forties or fifties with acute or convalescent COVID-19.

The V and J genes are TRBV11-3 and TRBJ2-3; 8 positions agree with TRBD2. Germline CDR1 SGHNT, CDR2 YENEEA. The trim removed 5 bases at V and 4 bases at J, leaving 11 bases unmatched. The CDR3 loop spans 16 amino acids. CDR3 sequence reads: CASSGWEREQSDTQYF. DNA of the CDR3: TGTGCCAGCAGCGGTTGGGAGCGGGAGCAGTCAGATACGCAGTATTTT.

V usage is TRBV7-8 and J usage is TRBJ2-1; D perhaps matches TRBD1 (6 bases). Trimming removed 4 bases from V and 12 bases from J, with 10 bases in between. Looked up from germline, CDR1 is SGHVS and CDR2 is FQNEAQ. The CDR3 loop spans 11 amino acids. CDR3 sequence reads: CASSSQGPQFF. DNA for the CDR3: TGTGCCAGCAGCTCACAGGGTCCGCAGTTCTTC.